This entry describes one T cell receptor beta chain. Its recognized antigen is unknown. It has no much larger one-base neighbor in the sample; base qualities were not kept. Libraries were made using the immunoSEQ multiplex PCR assay. TCRdb retrieved this table from immuneACCESS and kept in-frame rearrangements only. Not all clones are present; in checked studies, unresolved V genes account for under half, and no reason is known for the remainder. The sample yields about 140,000 clones; roughly nine tenths were counted once. The ten largest make up under 9% of the sample. The entry originates in a study of control samples from healthy donors and cancer patients (dated by TCRdb to the early 2020s). The CDR3 holds 13 amino acids from the cysteine to the phenylalanine. The kept DNA is CDR3 alone, 39 bases in frame from the first base. V sheds 3 bases and J sheds 3 bases, leaving 8 bases between their ends. According to the germline V gene, CDR1 reads SGHTA and CDR2 reads FQGTGA.

The sample comprised blood. The chain couples TRBV7-3 to TRBJ1-1, with the D segment identity uncertain. This TCR derives from a man younger than 35 in good health. The sequenced DNA is TGTGCCAGCAGCTTGTCGGGGTACACTGAAGCTTTCTTT. Translation gives CASSLSGYTEAFF.